The 32 T cell receptor beta chains given below trace back to one sample, sequenced in a study of cytomegalovirus exposure and HLA in healthy donors. Measured with immunoSEQ multiplex PCR; TCRdb has only the in-frame clones, and not every one. Of approximately 120,000 clones listed, roughly nine tenths were seen once; the top ten hold approximately 1%. Sequencing was carried out using PBMCs. The receptors derive from a woman younger than 35 in good health and CMV-seronegative.

The chain is built from TRBV19 and TRBJ2-5, with 7 nucleotides matching TRBD1. This CDR3 comprises 14 residues. From germline, CDR1 is LNHDA and CDR2 SQIVND (reference sequence). V gave up 1 base and J gave up 4 bases; unmatched junction bases: 3. The CDR3 loop reads CASSIGQGAETQYF. In DNA form, the CDR3 reads TGTGCCAGTAGTATAGGACAGGGTGCAGAGACCCAGTACTTC.

A single count supports this clone. This chain joins TRBV30 and TRBJ1-4; D gene uncertain. V lost 4 bases and J 0 bases, leaving 6 bases between the germline ends. Germline CDR1 is GTSNPN and CDR2 is SVGIG (reference sequence). This CDR3 comprises 13 residues. The CDR3 sequence is CAWNPSTNEKLFF. In DNA, the CDR3 is TGTGCCTGGAATCCATCAACTAATGAAAAACTGTTTTTT.

This chain links TRBV6-1 with TRBJ1-5; possibly TRBD1 for D (5 bases). Germline V gene lookup returns CDR1 MNHNS and CDR2 SASEGT. V gave up 3 bases and J gave up 0 bases, with 6 bases separating them. This CDR3 spans 14 amino acids. The CDR3: CASSETVSNQPQHF. The CDR3 DNA follows: TGTGCCAGCAGTGAGACAGTTAGCAATCAGCCCCAGCATTTT.

The genes are TRBV30 and TRBJ1-2; D unclear. Germline-derived CDR1 and CDR2 are GTSNPN and SVGIG (reference sequence). This CDR3 contains 13 residues. Trimming took 1 base from V and 4 from J, leaving 10 bases between them. The DNA of the CDR3 is TGTGCCTGGAGTGGAGGGTCCGTCTATGGCTACACCTTC. This sequence encodes CAWSGGSVYGYTF.

V and J are TRBV28 and TRBJ1-1; D remains unclear. This CDR3 comprises 15 residues. Trimming stripped 2 bases from V and 2 bases from J, with 12 bases between. The germline CDR1 and CDR2 sequences are MDHEN and SYDVKM. CDR3 in DNA: TGTGCCAGCAGTTTAGCAGAGGAGGTAAACACTGAAGCTTTCTTT. This gives the protein CASSLAEEVNTEAFF.

The rearrangement uses TRBV27 and TRBJ1-2; 9 bases align to TRBD1. Germline V lookup: CDR1 MNHEY, CDR2 SMNVEV (reference sequence). Trimming took 0 bases from V and 4 from J; bases not matched to a gene: 6. This CDR3 contains 16 residues. The chain's CDR3 is CASSLSGTGITYGYTF. The CDR3 DNA follows: TGTGCCAGCAGTTTATCCGGGACAGGGATAACCTATGGCTACACCTTC.

The gene calls are TRBV30 and TRBJ1-6; D is unclear. V dropped 3 bases and J dropped 6 bases, with 9 bases sitting between them. This CDR3 comprises 13 residues. In germline, CDR1 is GTSNPN, CDR2 SVGIG (reference sequence). The CDR3 here is CAWRPHPNSPLHF. DNA of the CDR3: TGTGCCTGGAGACCACACCCTAATTCACCCCTCCACTTT.

The chain recombines TRBV28 with TRBJ1-1; no definite D call. Germline V gene sequence: CDR1 MDHEN, CDR2 SYDVKM. V was shortened by 8 bases and J by 1 base, with 8 bases between the two germline ends. The CDR3 covers 12 residues. In DNA, the CDR3 is TGTGCCAGCTACTCAGGGAACACTGAAGCTTTCTTT. Translated: CASYSGNTEAFF.

The J gene is TRBJ2-7, the V gene TRBV11-2; TRBD2 agrees at 12 bases. The CDR3 is 16 residues long. Looked up from germline, CDR1 is SGHAT and CDR2 is FQNNGV. The V gene end was trimmed by 2 bases and the J gene end by 2 bases; junction bases not matched to a gene: 4. Written as DNA, the CDR3 is TGTGCCAGCAGCTTATTCGGACTAGCGGGGACCTACGAGCAGTACTTC. Translated, it gives CASSLFGLAGTYEQYF.

A word on this clone: This CDR3 is also generated by other DNA sequences in the sample. The V call is TRBV28, the J call TRBJ1-5, with 9 bases lining up with TRBD1. CDR1 is MDHEN and CDR2 is SYDVKM in the germline V gene. This CDR3 is built from 13 residues. After removal of 5 bases from V and 5 bases from J, the junction contained 1 base not matched to a gene. The DNA of the CDR3 is TGTGCCAGCAGTGACAGGGGGGATCAGCCCCAGCATTTT. Translated, it gives CASSDRGDQPQHF.

This chain uses TRBV7-8 with TRBJ1-4; possibly TRBD1 for D (6 bases). V lost 6 bases, J lost 8 bases, and 16 bases lay in between. The CDR3 has 14 amino acids. In germline, CDR1 is SGHVS, CDR2 FQNEAQ. CDR3 in amino acids: CASRTRGIGEKLFF. CDR3 sequence (DNA): TGTGCCAGCAGAACTAGGGGGATTGGAGAAAAACTGTTTTTT.

This chain links TRBV20-1 with TRBJ1-1, with D hard to call. The CDR3 is made up of 10 amino acids. Trimming shortened V by 1 base and J by 10 bases, and 7 bases separated the two germline ends. The germline CDR1 and CDR2 sequences are DFQATT and SNEGSKA (reference sequence). CDR3 coding DNA: TGCAGTGCTAGAGTGCCAGGAGCTTTCTTT. The encoded protein is CSARVPGAFF.

The chain combines TRBV19 with TRBJ1-1, with a tentative D call TRBD1 (6 bases). The germline CDR1 and CDR2 sequences are LNHDA and SQIVND (reference sequence). The CDR3 consists of 16 residues. Trimming cost V 3 bases and J 9 bases, with 23 bases left between them. The CDR3 DNA reads as TGTGCCAGTAGTATCCGGCCCTCGACAGGAGCGGAGAAAGCTTTCTTT. It translates to CASSIRPSTGAEKAFF.

The rearrangement uses TRBV10-2 and TRBJ2-7; 8 bases are a match to TRBD1. The V segment lost 0 bases and the J segment 4 bases; nucleotides outside the gene matches: 8. The CDR3 totals 16 residues. The V gene's germline CDR1 is WSHSY and CDR2 SAAADI. The CDR3 DNA reads as TGCGCCAGCAGTGAGTCTTCGGACAGGGCCGTATACGAGCAGTACTTC. Translated, it gives CASSESSDRAVYEQYF.

This rearrangement joins TRBV29-1 to TRBJ2-7, with 7 bases aligning to TRBD1. The germline V gene encodes CDR1 SQVTM and CDR2 ANQGSEA. The J segment lost 0 bases and the V segment lost 4 bases, leaving 0 bases of the junction unmatched. The CDR3 runs to 12 residues. The CDR3 loop is CSVGQGSYEQYF. Written as DNA, the CDR3 is TGCAGCGTTGGACAGGGCTCCTACGAGCAGTACTTC.

V and J are TRBV10-3 and TRBJ2-1, with a weak D call TRBD2 (6 bases). This CDR3 is built from 14 residues. Germline V lookup: CDR1 ENHRY, CDR2 SYGVKD. V was shortened by 2 bases and J by 7 bases, with 12 bases between the two germline ends. The CDR3 reads CAISEAGFSNEQFF. CDR3 coding DNA: TGTGCCATCAGTGAGGCGGGGTTCAGTAATGAGCAGTTCTTC.

This chain uses TRBV28 with TRBJ2-7, with unresolved D. The germline V gene encodes CDR1 MDHEN and CDR2 SYDVKM. This CDR3 contains 16 residues. The ends were cut back, 6 bases at V and 3 bases at J, with 21 bases in the middle. The CDR3 region has the DNA TGTGCCAGCAGCCATTTGATCCGTACGCGGAACTACGAGCAGTACTTC. Its translation: CASSHLIRTRNYEQYF.

V and J are TRBV19 and TRBJ1-5; tentative D call: TRBD1 (6 bases). The germline V gene encodes CDR1 LNHDA and CDR2 SQIVND (reference sequence). Trimming cost V 4 bases and J 4 bases, with 14 bases left between them. This CDR3 region has 15 residues. The CDR3 DNA is TGTGCCAGTAGTAGAACAGGGCCCGAGAATCAGCCCCAGCATTTT. Translated: CASSRTGPENQPQHF.

The chain links TRBV30 to TRBJ2-3; 9 bases align to TRBD2. The V segment lost 4 bases and the J segment 1 base; nucleotides outside the gene matches: 9. The CDR3 contains 16 residues. CDR1 and CDR2 (germline): GTSNPN, SVGIG (reference sequence). The DNA for the CDR3 is TGTGCCTGGAACAAACCCCAGCGGGGGGGCACAGATACGCAGTATTTT. As protein: CAWNKPQRGGTDTQYF.

The chain couples TRBV2 to TRBJ2-7; tentatively, D is TRBD2 (6 bases). This CDR3 contains 13 residues. V gave up 8 bases and J gave up 0 bases, with 11 bases separating them. Germline CDR1 reads SNHLY; CDR2 reads FYNNEI. CDR3 residues: CASRGGTSYEQYF. CDR3 nucleotide sequence: TGTGCCAGCCGGGGCGGGACCTCCTACGAGCAGTACTTC.

V usage is TRBV7-2 and J usage is TRBJ2-1, with 7 bases matching TRBD2. Trimming took 1 base from V and 3 from J; bases not matched to a gene: 6. From germline, CDR1 is SGHTA and CDR2 FQGNSA. The CDR3 consists of 16 residues. The CDR3 protein is CASSLVGGTNYNEQFF. DNA for the CDR3: TGTGCCAGCAGCTTAGTTGGCGGGACTAACTACAATGAGCAGTTCTTC.

The rearrangement links TRBV7-8 to TRBJ2-7, with D perhaps matching TRBD2 (6 bases). This CDR3 is 18 amino acids long. The V gene's germline CDR1 is SGHVS and CDR2 FQNEAQ. Trimming shortened V by 3 bases and J by 2 bases, and 23 bases separated the two germline ends. As DNA, the CDR3 is TGTGCCAGCAGCTTTCCGGGAGAAGCTTATTCCCTTGCCTACGAGCAGTACTTC. This gives the protein CASSFPGEAYSLAYEQYF.

The CDR3 sequence is CASSDGAGSSNEQFF. The CDR3 DNA sequence: TGTGCCAGCAGTGATGGCGCGGGGAGTAGCAATGAGCAGTTCTTC. The chain uses TRBV2 and TRBJ2-1; tentative D call: TRBD2 (6 bases). The germline CDR1 and CDR2 sequences are SNHLY and FYNNEI. The CDR3 length is 15 residues. Trimming left V 3 bases short and J 6 bases short, with 15 bases between.

The CDR3 nucleotides are TGCGCCAGCAGCTTGACAGTCTCTGGGGCCAACGTCCTGACTTTC. It encodes CASSLTVSGANVLTF. The gene calls are TRBV5-1 and TRBJ2-6; unclear D gene. Germline values: CDR1 SGHRS, CDR2 YFSETQ. The germline V and J ends were trimmed by 1 base and 0 bases, with 5 bases remaining between them. This CDR3 region has 15 residues.

V usage is TRBV28 and J usage is TRBJ1-1; D is undetermined. The germline CDR1 and CDR2 sequences are MDHEN and SYDVKM. The CDR3 extends over 14 amino acids. V lost 4 bases and J lost 0, with 9 bases in between. CDR3 in amino acids: CASSSPGMNTEAFF. In nucleotides, the CDR3 is TGTGCCAGCAGTTCTCCCGGTATGAACACTGAAGCTTTCTTT.

This chain uses TRBV7-2 with TRBJ2-3; unclear D gene. V was shortened by 1 base and J by 2 bases, with 10 bases between the two germline ends. This CDR3 is built from 15 residues. Germline V gene data show CDR1 as SGHTA and CDR2 as FQGNSA. Written as DNA, the CDR3 is TGTGCCAGCAGCTTAGTCCAGACAAACACAGATACGCAGTATTTT. It encodes CASSLVQTNTDTQYF.

The CDR3, as DNA: TGCGCCAGCAGCCAAGATCGCCGGGCCGACTACTACGAGCAGTACTTC. Its protein is CASSQDRRADYYEQYF. The V call is TRBV4-3, the J call TRBJ2-7; tentative D call: TRBD2 (5 bases). This CDR3 comprises 16 residues. CDR1 and CDR2 from the germline V gene are LGHNA and YSLEER. V lost 0 bases, J lost 3 bases, and 15 bases lay in between.

V usage is TRBV27 and J usage is TRBJ1-2; no reliable D call. V was shortened by 1 base and J by 1 base, with 7 bases between the two germline ends. CDR1 and CDR2 from the germline V gene are MNHEY and SMNVEV (reference sequence). The CDR3 runs 14 residues. The CDR3 DNA reads TGTGCCAGCAGTTTATTAGGAGTTAACTATGGCTACACCTTC. Translation: CASSLLGVNYGYTF.

The CDR3 loop is CASTTTGNTIYF. The DNA of the CDR3 is TGTGCCAGCACCACTACGGGAAACACCATATATTTT. This chain joins TRBV7-9 and TRBJ1-3; D ambiguous. This CDR3 is built from 12 residues. Trimming left V 7 bases short and J 4 bases short, with 8 bases between. Germline V lookup: CDR1 SEHNR, CDR2 FQNEAQ (reference sequence).

This clone occurred once. The chain carries TRBV7-9 and TRBJ1-2; 9 nucleotides agree with TRBD1. The length of the CDR3 is 14 residues. V lost 5 bases to trimming and J lost 4 bases; unmatched junction nucleotides: 5. Germline CDR1 and CDR2: SEHNR and FQNEAQ (reference sequence). In DNA, the CDR3 is TGTGCCAGCAGCGTACAGGGGGCAGCCTATGGCTACACCTTC. Translating it yields CASSVQGAAYGYTF.

The chain employs TRBV14 and TRBJ2-3; D gene ambiguous. CDR1 SGHDN and CDR2 FVKESK come from the germline V gene. Trimming cost V 5 bases and J 4 bases, with 10 bases left between them. This CDR3 has 13 amino acids. CDR3 sequence (DNA): TGTGCCAGCAGCTGGGCCTCAGCAGATACGCAGTATTTT. Its translation is CASSWASADTQYF. The whole variable domain, filled in from reference TRBV14 and TRBJ2-3, reads EAGVTQFPSHSVIEKGQTVTLRCDPISGHDNLYWYRRVMGKEIKFLLHFVKESKQDESGMPNNRFLAERTGGTYSTLKVQPAELEDSGVYFCASSWASADTQYFGPGTRLTVL.

The gene calls are TRBV25-1 and TRBJ2-3; D possibly corresponds to TRBD2 (5 bases). Trimming took off 0 bases at V and 4 bases at J, with 11 bases between the two ends. The CDR3 length is 15 residues. The germline CDR1 and CDR2 sequences are MGHDK and SYGVNS. The CDR3 nucleotides are TGTGCCAGCAGTGAATACCCCCGAGCGGCAGATACGCAGTATTTT. Translation: CASSEYPRAADTQYF.